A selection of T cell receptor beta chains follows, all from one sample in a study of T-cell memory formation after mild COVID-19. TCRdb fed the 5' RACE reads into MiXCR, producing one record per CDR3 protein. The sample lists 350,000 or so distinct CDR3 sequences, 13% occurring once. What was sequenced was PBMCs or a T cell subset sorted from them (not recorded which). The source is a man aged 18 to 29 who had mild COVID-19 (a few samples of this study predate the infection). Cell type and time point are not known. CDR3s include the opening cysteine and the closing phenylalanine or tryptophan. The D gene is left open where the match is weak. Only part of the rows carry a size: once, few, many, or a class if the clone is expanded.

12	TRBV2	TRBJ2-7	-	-	TGTGCCAGCAGTTTAACACTTTACGAGCAGTACTTC	CASSLTLYEQYF
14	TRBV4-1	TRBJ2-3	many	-	TGCGCCAGCAGCCAAGGGGAGGGCACAGATACGCAGTATTTT	CASSQGEGTDTQYF
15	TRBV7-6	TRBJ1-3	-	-	TGTGCCAGCAGCTCTCGGGGAGGGCCTGGAAACACCATATATTTT	CASSSRGGPGNTIYF
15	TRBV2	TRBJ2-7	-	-	TGTGCCAGCAGTGAATCGGGCAGGGGGGCGTACGAGCAGTACTTC	CASSESGRGAYEQYF
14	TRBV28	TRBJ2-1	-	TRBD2	TGTGCCAGCAGTTTCGGGGGGGTGTACAATGTCCAGTTCTTC	CASSFGGVYNVQFF
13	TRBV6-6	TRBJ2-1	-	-	TGTGCCAGCAATCTCGGACCTAACAATGAGCAGTTCTTC	CASNLGPNNEQFF
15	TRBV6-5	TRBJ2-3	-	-	TGTGCCAGCCTAAGGGGTGGGGGGGCTACAGATACGCAGTATTTT	CASLRGGGATDTQYF
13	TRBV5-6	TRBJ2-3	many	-	TGTGCCAGCAGCTTCCGTGGTAGGGATACGCAGTATTTT	CASSFRGRDTQYF
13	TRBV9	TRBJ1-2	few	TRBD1	TGTGCCAGCAGCCCAGGGGACAGTTATGGCTACACCTTC	CASSPGDSYGYTF
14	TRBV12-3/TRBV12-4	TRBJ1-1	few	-	TGTGCCAGCAAAGGGCAGGGTTTGAACACTGAAGCTTTCTTT	CASKGQGLNTEAFF
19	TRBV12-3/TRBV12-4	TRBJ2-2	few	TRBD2	TGTGCCAGCAGTTACCGTGGGACTAGCGGGGGGCGGAACACCGGGGAGCTGTTTTTT	CASSYRGTSGGRNTGELFF
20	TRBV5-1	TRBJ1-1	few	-	TGCGCCAGCAGCTTATACACAAGCGGACACCTCACCGGCGGGAACACTGAAGCTTTCTTT	CASSLYTSGHLTGGNTEAFF
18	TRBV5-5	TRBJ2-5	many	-	TGTGCCAGCAGCTTTAATCCTCTAACAGGAGTCCTCCAAGAGACCCAGTACTTC	CASSFNPLTGVLQETQYF
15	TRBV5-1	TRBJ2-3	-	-	TGCGCCAGCAGCTTGGAGGTCAGGAGCACAGATACGCAGTATTTT	CASSLEVRSTDTQYF
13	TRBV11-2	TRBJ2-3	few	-	TGTGCCAGCAGCCTTGGGACTGTAGATACGCAGTATTTT	CASSLGTVDTQYF
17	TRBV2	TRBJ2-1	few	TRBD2	TGTGCCAGCAGGCCCTTCCTACTAGCGGGGGGGCTCAATGAGCAGTTCTTC	CASRPFLLAGGLNEQFF
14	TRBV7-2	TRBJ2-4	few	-	TGTGCCAGCAGCCCCGTACGGACCAAAAACATTCAGTACTTC	CASSPVRTKNIQYF
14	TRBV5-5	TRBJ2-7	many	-	TGTGCCAGCAGCCCCGAAGGGGGGCTTAGGGAGCAGTACTTC	CASSPEGGLREQYF
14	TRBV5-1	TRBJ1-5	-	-	TGCGCCAGCAGCTTGGGACAGGCTGGACAGCCCCAGCATTTT	CASSLGQAGQPQHF
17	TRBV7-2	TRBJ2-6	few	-	TGTGCCAGCAGCTTAGGCGGGGTTAAGTCTGGGGCCAACGTCCTGACTTTC	CASSLGGVKSGANVLTF
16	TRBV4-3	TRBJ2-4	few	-	TGCGCCAGCAGCCAATCGACTAGTACCAGCGAAAACATTCAGTACTTC	CASSQSTSTSENIQYF
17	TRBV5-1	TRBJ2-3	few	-	TGCGCCAGCAGCCCGTCCGCCAGGGGGGATGGCACAGATACGCAGTATTTT	CASSPSARGDGTDTQYF
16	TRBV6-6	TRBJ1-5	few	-	TGTGCCAGCAGCAGAACTCGACAGGATAGCAATCAGCCCCAGCATTTT	CASSRTRQDSNQPQHF
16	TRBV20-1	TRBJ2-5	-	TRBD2	TGCAGTGCTAGACCCCGGCGGACTAGCGGGCCTCAGGCCCAGTACTTC	CSARPRRTSGPQAQYF
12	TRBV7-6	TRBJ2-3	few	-	TGTGCCAGCAGCCCCTTAGAGGGTACGCAGTATTTT	CASSPLEGTQYF
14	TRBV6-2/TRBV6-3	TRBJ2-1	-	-	TGTGCCAGCAGTTTGCTCCAGGGGTACAATGAGCAGTTCTTC	CASSLLQGYNEQFF
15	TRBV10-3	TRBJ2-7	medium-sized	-	TGTGCCATCAGTGACCCGGGACTTCCTAACTACGAGCAGTACTTC	CAISDPGLPNYEQYF
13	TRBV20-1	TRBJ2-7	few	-	TGCAGTGCTAGTAACGCATCGACCTACGAGCAGTACTTC	CSASNASTYEQYF
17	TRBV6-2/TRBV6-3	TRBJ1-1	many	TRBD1	TGTGCCAGCAGTAAAGGGCGATGGGGACAGCAGAACACTGAAGCTTTCTTT	CASSKGRWGQQNTEAFF
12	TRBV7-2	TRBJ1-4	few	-	TGTGCCAGCACGCGGCTTGGCGAAAAACTGTTTTTT	CASTRLGEKLFF
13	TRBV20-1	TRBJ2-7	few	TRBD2	TGCAGTGCTAGTAGCGGGGACTCCTACGAGCAGTACTTC	CSASSGDSYEQYF
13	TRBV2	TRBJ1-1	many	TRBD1	TGTGCCAGCGGACAGGGTGAGAACACTGAAGCTTTCTTT	CASGQGENTEAFF
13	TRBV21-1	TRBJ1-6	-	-	TGTGCCAGCAGTAAACAGGCGTATTCACCCCTCCACTTT	CASSKQAYSPLHF